The 14 T cell receptor beta chains in this list originate from one sample, sequenced in a study of T cell responses to AZD1222 COVID-19 vaccine. Generated by immunoSEQ multiplex PCR, the TCRdb table keeps only in-frame clones and is missing some. The data show some 130,000 clones, 70% to 90% seen once. This sample comprised peripheral blood, obtained on day 0 of AZD1222 vaccination. Receptors originate from an adult in good health.

The CDR3 sequence is CASSWATSSNEQFF. Here the CDR3 DNA reads TGCGCCAGCAGTTGGGCTACTTCCAGCAATGAGCAGTTCTTC. V usage is TRBV5-1 and J usage is TRBJ2-1; D is undetermined. Germline V gene lookup returns CDR1 SGHRS and CDR2 YFSETQ. V lost 5 bases, J lost 6 bases, and 15 bases lay in between. The CDR3 runs 14 residues.

The genes are TRBV5-1 and TRBJ2-1, with 7 bases matching TRBD2. The V and J ends lost 2 bases and 2 bases, in that order; junction bases with no gene match: 7. Germline V lookup: CDR1 SGHRS, CDR2 YFSETQ. The CDR3 runs 16 residues. The CDR3 loop is CASSFSSGAAYNEQFF. CDR3 DNA: TGCGCCAGCAGCTTCTCTAGCGGAGCAGCCTACAATGAGCAGTTCTTC.

This chain links TRBV7-2 with TRBJ1-3; D remains ambiguous. This CDR3 contains 14 residues. The ends were cut back, 0 bases at V and 3 bases at J, with 6 bases in the middle. Germline CDR1 SGHTA, CDR2 FQGNSA. Here the CDR3 DNA reads TGTGCCAGCAGCTTAGCTATGGGTGGAAACACCATATATTTT. It encodes CASSLAMGGNTIYF.

This chain uses TRBV30 with TRBJ2-7; 11 positions match TRBD1. The trim removed 5 bases at V and 6 bases at J, leaving 6 bases unmatched. CDR3 length: 13 residues. Germline CDR1 is GTSNPN and CDR2 is SVGIG (reference sequence). Here the CDR3 reads CAWATGTGGEQYF. CDR3 sequence (DNA): TGTGCCTGGGCAACCGGGACAGGGGGCGAGCAGTACTTC.

V usage is TRBV5-1 and J usage is TRBJ1-5; D might be TRBD1 (5 bases). This CDR3 region has 16 residues. Germline V gene lookup returns CDR1 SGHRS and CDR2 YFSETQ. V was shortened by 0 bases and J by 0 bases, with 10 bases between the two germline ends. CDR3 sequence: CASSLEGGVSNQPQHF. As DNA, the CDR3 is TGCGCCAGCAGCTTGGAGGGAGGGGTTAGCAATCAGCCCCAGCATTTT.

The chain is built from TRBV6-2 or TRBV6-3 and TRBJ1-5; 8 nucleotides align to TRBD1. The CDR3 extends over 16 amino acids. Germline CDR1 is MNHEY and CDR2 is SVGEGT. Trimming took 4 bases from V and 1 from J; bases not matched to a gene: 6. Here the CDR3 reads CASSSRQGASNQPQHF. Here the CDR3 DNA reads TGTGCCAGCAGTTCCCGTCAGGGGGCGAGCAATCAGCCCCAGCATTTT.

The chain combines TRBV9 with TRBJ1-2; the D gene is possibly TRBD1 (6 bases). The CDR3 is 14 residues long. CDR1 is SGDLS and CDR2 is YYNGEE in the germline V gene. V was trimmed by 4 bases and J by 4 bases, leaving 14 bases between them. The CDR3 is CASSNGDTLYGYTF. The CDR3 bases are TGTGCCAGCAGCAACGGGGACACTCTCTATGGCTACACCTTC. Supplemented by reference TRBV9 and TRBJ1-2, the full variable domain reads DSGVTQTPKHLITATGQRVTLRCSPRSGDLSVYWYQQSLDQGLQFLIQYYNGEERAKGNILERFSAQQFPDLHSELNLSSLELGDSALYFCASSNGDTLYGYTFGSGTRLTVV.

The chain couples TRBV7-9 to TRBJ2-3, with unresolved D. This CDR3 comprises 12 residues. The V gene lost 5 bases and the J gene lost 4 bases, with 7 bases spanning the gap. Germline assignment: CDR1 SEHNR and CDR2 FQNEAQ (reference sequence). CDR3 residues: CASSLSADTQYF. The CDR3 DNA reads as TGTGCCAGCAGCCTCTCGGCAGATACGCAGTATTTT.

The CDR3 spells CASSFRASSEQFF. CDR3 DNA sequence: TGTGCCAGCAGTTTCAGAGCGTCCAGTGAGCAGTTCTTC. V and J are TRBV12-3 or TRBV12-4 and TRBJ2-1; unclear D gene. V lost 3 bases to trimming and J lost 9 bases, with 12 bases between them. CDR3 length equals 13 residues.

This clone was seen only a few times. This chain connects TRBV6-5 to TRBJ1-1; 7 bases match TRBD1. The CDR3 has 15 residues. CDR1 is MNHEY, CDR2 SVGAGI, per germline. Unmatched junction bases numbered 11, after V lost 6 bases and J lost 4 bases. The chain's CDR3 is CASRTGRSVGTEAFF. The CDR3 DNA follows: TGTGCCAGCAGGACAGGGCGGTCCGTGGGCACTGAAGCTTTCTTT.

The chain has TRBV5-5 and TRBJ1-1; perhaps TRBD1 as D (6 bases). Germline V gives CDR1 SGHKS, CDR2 YYEKEE (reference sequence). V was clipped by 6 bases and J by 5 bases, with 11 bases between them. The CDR3 totals 12 residues. The DNA for the CDR3 is TGTGCCAGCACCCGAGGGGGGACTGAAGCTTTCTTT. Residues: CASTRGGTEAFF.

The genes are TRBV29-1 and TRBJ1-1; D uncertain. The V end was cut by 7 bases, the J end by 3 bases, with 6 bases between. The CDR3 is 10 amino acids. Germline CDR1 is SQVTM and CDR2 is ANQGSEA. This CDR3 reads CSGFDTEAFF. DNA of the CDR3: TGCAGCGGTTTTGACACTGAAGCTTTCTTT.

The CDR3 loop is CASSRTGLLNQPQHF. The CDR3 nucleotides are TGCGCCAGCAGCCGAACGGGCTTACTCAATCAGCCCCAGCATTTT. The chain recombines TRBV4-1 with TRBJ1-5; D unclear. This CDR3 contains 15 residues. Trimming pared 4 bases from V and 3 bases from J, leaving 13 bases between. Germline V CDR1 and CDR2: MGHRA, YSYEKL.

The V and J genes are TRBV13 and TRBJ1-1; tentatively, D is TRBD1 (5 bases). Trimming pared 1 base from V and 2 bases from J, leaving 8 bases between. The CDR3 length is 14 residues. Germline V gene sequence: CDR1 PRHDT, CDR2 FYEKMQ (reference sequence). This chain's CDR3 is CASSLVQGNTEAFF. The CDR3 bases are TGTGCCAGCAGCTTAGTGCAGGGCAACACTGAAGCTTTCTTT.